The rows below give T cell receptor beta chains drawn from one sample of a study of blood T cell repertoires in COVID-19. TCRdb's table, derived via immunoSEQ multiplex PCR, lists solely in-frame clones and lacks some. The sample records over 200,000 clones, about 88% being singletons. The sequencing input was peripheral blood. These receptors all come from a woman between 40 and 50 years old with acute or convalescent COVID-19. CDR3s include the opening cysteine and the closing phenylalanine or tryptophan. The D gene is left open where the match is weak.

cdr3_nt: TGCGCCAGCAGCCAATTGGGGCTGGCAGTCTCTGGAAACACCATATATTTT
cdr3_aa: CASSQLGLAVSGNTIYF
d_call: .
cdr3_length: 17
v_call: TRBV4-1
j_call: TRBJ1-3

cdr3_nt: TGTGCCAGCAGCCAAGATAGGATGGCCAGCGGAGGGAACACTGAAGCTTTCTTT
cdr3_aa: CASSQDRMASGGNTEAFF
d_call: .
cdr3_length: 18
v_call: TRBV14
j_call: TRBJ1-1

cdr3_nt: TGTGCCAGCAGCTACGGAAGGGGTACAGATACGCAGTATTTT
cdr3_aa: CASSYGRGTDTQYF
d_call: .
cdr3_length: 14
v_call: TRBV5-4
j_call: TRBJ2-3

cdr3_nt: TGCAGCGTTGGAGGGGGTATCGGCAATCAGCCCCAGCATTTT
cdr3_aa: CSVGGGIGNQPQHF
d_call: .
cdr3_length: 14
v_call: TRBV29-1
j_call: TRBJ1-5

cdr3_nt: TGTGCCAGCAGCACGGGGGGAGGGACTGCTAATTCACCCCTCCACTTT
cdr3_aa: CASSTGGGTANSPLHF
d_call: .
cdr3_length: 16
v_call: TRBV7-6
j_call: TRBJ1-6

cdr3_nt: TGTGCCAGCAGTGGGGGGGATGGCTACACCTTC
cdr3_aa: CASSGGDGYTF
d_call: .
cdr3_length: 11
v_call: TRBV6-4
j_call: TRBJ1-2

cdr3_nt: .
cdr3_aa: CASGLGTGDFGNQPQHF
d_call: .
cdr3_length: 17
v_call: TRBV12-5
j_call: TRBJ1-5

cdr3_nt: TGCGCCAGCAGGGAGACAGGGGGACCTGAAGCTTTCTTT
cdr3_aa: CASRETGGPEAFF
d_call: TRBD1
cdr3_length: 13
v_call: TRBV10-2
j_call: TRBJ1-1

cdr3_nt: TGTGCCAGCAGCTTGGACGAGGGTAGGGCCCAGTACTTC
cdr3_aa: CASSLDEGRAQYF
d_call: .
cdr3_length: 13
v_call: TRBV5-4
j_call: TRBJ2-5

cdr3_nt: TGTGCCAGCAGCAAACAGGGGGCGCATTCAGATACGCAGTATTTT
cdr3_aa: CASSKQGAHSDTQYF
d_call: TRBD1
cdr3_length: 15
v_call: TRBV9
j_call: TRBJ2-3

cdr3_nt: TGTGCCAGCAGCTTATCGGCAGGAGGGTCCGGCTACACCTTC
cdr3_aa: CASSLSAGGSGYTF
d_call: .
cdr3_length: 14
v_call: TRBV11-3
j_call: TRBJ1-2

cdr3_nt: TGTGCCAGCAGTTTAGGGACAGGGGGCGGGTATGGCTACACCTTC
cdr3_aa: CASSLGTGGGYGYTF
d_call: TRBD1
cdr3_length: 15
v_call: TRBV27
j_call: TRBJ1-2